This T cell receptor (delta chain) was identified in a study of γδ T cells in repeated Plasmodium falciparum infection. Gammadelta T cells were flow-sorted from PBMC into Vgamma9/Vdelta2+ and Vdelta2-negative populations for bulk analysis. Germline CDR1 reads GEAIGNYY; CDR2 reads EKD. The CDR3 loop spans 21 amino acids. TCRdb reprocessed the multiplex PCR reads using CATT. The sample holds tens of thousands of delta-chain clones; 0.75% to 1% are singletons and the top ten take approximately 10%. Points on this clone: A read error likely explains this, since a far larger clone differs by one base. This CDR3 is also generated by other DNA sequences in the sample.

No J gene was called, and the V gene is TRDV2; TRDD3, the table's D call, was not compared with the DNA. The source material was gamma-delta T cells from blood. This clonotype originated in a pool of human donors (malaria-infected and uninfected, not separated). The CDR3 protein is CACDTYREEEDIRGYTDKLIF. CDR3 DNA: TGTGCCTGTGACACATATCGGGAAGAAGAGGATATCCGGGGGTACACCGATAAGCTCATCTTT.